The 31 T cell receptor beta chains below come from one sample, sequenced in a study of cytomegalovirus exposure and HLA in healthy donors. The data were produced by immunoSEQ multiplex PCR, yet TCRdb's version contains in-frame clones alone and is incomplete. Of approximately 160,000 clones listed, under 95% are singletons. Sequenced sample: PBMCs. These receptor sequences come from a woman aged 18-29 years in good health and CMV-seropositive.

The chain couples TRBV7-9 to TRBJ1-1; 7 bases agree with TRBD1. V trimming: 4 bases; J trimming: 0 bases; junction bases outside the gene matches: 5. Per germline, CDR1 SEHNR and CDR2 FQNEAQ (reference sequence). The CDR3 is 15 residues long. This chain's CDR3 is CASSSTGTMNTEAFF. As DNA, the CDR3 is TGTGCCAGCAGCTCGACAGGGACGATGAACACTGAAGCTTTCTTT.

This chain joins TRBV19 and TRBJ1-2, with 7 bases matching TRBD1. This CDR3 is 15 amino acids long. J gave up 4 bases and V 7 bases, and 12 bases lay outside the gene matches. Germline-derived CDR1 and CDR2 are LNHDA and SQIVND (reference sequence). This CDR3 reads CASTPSGTVVYGYTF. The CDR3 nucleotides read TGTGCCAGTACCCCGTCCGGGACAGTAGTCTATGGCTACACCTTC.

The V call is TRBV7-9, the J call TRBJ2-7, with D unclear. Looked up from germline, CDR1 is SEHNR and CDR2 is FQNEAQ (reference sequence). CDR3 length: 14 amino acids. V was shortened by 0 bases and J by 1 base, with 7 bases between the two germline ends. The DNA of the CDR3 is TGTGCCAGCAGCTTAGCTTCGGGTTCCTACGAGCAGTACTTC. It yields the protein CASSLASGSYEQYF. Full variable domain (rest looked up from reference TRBV7-9 and TRBJ2-7): DTGVSQNPRHKITKRGQNVTFRCDPISEHNRLYWYRQTLGQGPEFLTYFQNEAQLEKSRLLSDRFSAERPKGSFSTLEIQRTEQGDSAMYLCASSLASGSYEQYFGPGTRLTVT.

The chain couples TRBV4-1 to TRBJ2-7; 9 bases map to TRBD2. The CDR3 is 19 amino acids. Germline V gene sequence: CDR1 MGHRA, CDR2 YSYEKL. V shed 0 bases and J 0 bases; nucleotides not matched to a gene: 12. In nucleotides, the CDR3 is TGCGCCAGCAGCCAAGAACCGAGCGGGGGGACCTTAATCTCCTACGAGCAGTACTTC. Translated: CASSQEPSGGTLISYEQYF.

This chain uses TRBV19 with TRBJ1-4, with a tentative D call TRBD1 (5 bases). Germline CDR1 reads LNHDA; CDR2 reads SQIVND (reference sequence). The CDR3 is 15 residues long. The V and J ends lost 5 bases and 5 bases respectively, with 15 bases between them. CDR3 sequence: CASSPSQVSNEKLFF. The CDR3 nucleotides read TGTGCCAGTAGTCCCTCACAGGTCTCAAATGAAAAACTGTTTTTT. Complete variable domain (other parts from reference TRBV19 and TRBJ1-4): DGGITQSPKYLFRKEGQNVTLSCEQNLNHDAMYWYRQDPGQGLRLIYYSQIVNDFQKGDIAEGYSVSREKKESFPLTVTSAQKNPTAFYLCASSPSQVSNEKLFFGSGTQLSVL.

The gene calls are TRBV19 and TRBJ2-7, with TRBD2 identical over 9 bases. CDR3 length: 14 residues. J lost 3 bases, V lost 3 bases, and 3 bases had no gene match. Germline V gene sequence: CDR1 LNHDA, CDR2 SQIVND (reference sequence). CDR3: CASSISGGYYEQYF. The CDR3 coding sequence is TGTGCCAGTAGTATTAGCGGGGGCTACTACGAGCAGTACTTC.

The chain is built from TRBV4-2 and TRBJ2-3; the D is unclear. The germline V gene encodes CDR1 LGHNA and CDR2 YNFKEQ. There are 13 residues in the CDR3. The V end was cut by 0 bases, the J end by 5 bases, with 6 bases between. CDR3 in DNA: TGTGCCAGCAGCCAAGATCGGGTAGATACGCAGTATTTT. This gives the protein CASSQDRVDTQYF.

The rearrangement joins TRBV5-6 to TRBJ2-2; TRBD2 aligns across 9 bases. The CDR3 length is 16 residues. The V segment lost 3 bases and the J segment 3 bases; nucleotides outside the gene matches: 6. Germline CDR1 SGHDT, CDR2 YYEEEE. CDR3 sequence reads: CASSSSGGPYTGELFF. The CDR3 bases are TGTGCCAGCAGCTCCAGCGGGGGGCCGTACACCGGGGAGCTGTTTTTT.

The chain carries TRBV6-4 and TRBJ2-3, with 7 bases fitting TRBD2. This CDR3 region has 14 residues. The V gene end was trimmed by 7 bases and the J gene end by 6 bases; junction bases not matched to a gene: 10. Per the germline V gene, CDR1 is MRHNA and CDR2 is SNTAGT. CDR3 sequence reads: CASNGGGPSDTQYF. CDR3 sequence (DNA): TGTGCCAGCAACGGGGGAGGGCCTTCGGATACGCAGTATTTT.

This clone was detected once. The CDR3 region has the DNA TGTGCCAGCAGCTTGGGCAGGGGAGATGGCTACACCTTC. It codes for CASSLGRGDGYTF. This chain connects TRBV5-5 to TRBJ1-2; D is perhaps TRBD1 (6 bases). The germline V gene encodes CDR1 SGHKS and CDR2 YYEKEE (reference sequence). The ends were cut back, 0 bases at V and 6 bases at J, with 9 bases in the middle. There are 13 residues in the CDR3.

The rearrangement uses TRBV6-1 and TRBJ2-1, with unresolved D. Germline lookup yields CDR1 MNHNS and CDR2 SASEGT. V dropped 2 bases and J dropped 0 bases, with 8 bases sitting between them. The CDR3 is 15 residues long. This CDR3 reads CASSEYFFSYNEQFF. CDR3 DNA: TGTGCCAGCAGTGAATATTTTTTCTCCTACAATGAGCAGTTCTTC.

The V and J genes are TRBV7-6 and TRBJ1-2; 8 bases match TRBD1. Trimming cost V 5 bases and J 4 bases; bases outside gene matches: 3. This CDR3 contains 13 residues. Germline CDR1 reads SGHVS; CDR2 reads FNYEAQ. The CDR3 DNA reads as TGTGCCAGCAGCAGTACAGGGGGCTATGGCTACACCTTC. Its protein product is CASSSTGGYGYTF.

The rearrangement links TRBV2 to TRBJ1-4; 8 nucleotides agree with TRBD1. Germline loops: CDR1 SNHLY, CDR2 FYNNEI. With 8 bases clipped from V and 2 bases from J, the junction kept 7 bases outside the gene matches. This CDR3 spans 15 amino acids. CDR3 loop: CASRTGGTTNEKLFF. For the CDR3, the DNA is TGTGCCAGCCGTACAGGGGGTACGACTAATGAAAAACTGTTTTTT.

The rearrangement links TRBV7-8 to TRBJ1-2; D may be TRBD1 (6 bases). CDR1 SGHVS and CDR2 FQNEAQ come from the germline V gene. Trimming stripped 0 bases from V and 1 base from J, with 12 bases between. The CDR3 contains 16 residues. CDR3 region: CASSLAQDSVNYGYTF. The CDR3 nucleotides read TGTGCCAGCAGCTTAGCCCAGGACAGTGTTAACTATGGCTACACCTTC.

The chain uses TRBV29-1 and TRBJ2-7; 16 bases are shared with TRBD2. This CDR3 spans 17 amino acids. Looked up from germline, CDR1 is SQVTM and CDR2 is ANQGSEA. The V gene end was trimmed by 7 bases and the J gene end by 6 bases; junction bases not matched to a gene: 15. Here the CDR3 DNA reads TGCAGCGGGCAATCGGGACTAGCGGGAGGGCGGGCAGGCGAGCAGTACTTC. It encodes CSGQSGLAGGRAGEQYF.

The V and J genes are TRBV6-4 and TRBJ1-2; the D gene is possibly TRBD1 (6 bases). Germline V gives CDR1 MRHNA, CDR2 SNTAGT. Trimming left V 4 bases short and J 7 bases short, with 10 bases between. The CDR3 has 12 amino acids. The CDR3 region is CASSARGGGYTF. The CDR3 DNA reads as TGTGCCAGCAGTGCCCGAGGGGGTGGCTACACCTTC.

The table lists this clone with a count of one. The chain employs TRBV2 and TRBJ2-5, with TRBD2 as a possible D gene (5 bases). V lost 9 bases to trimming and J lost 0 bases, with 8 bases between them. Germline assignment: CDR1 SNHLY and CDR2 FYNNEI. The CDR3 is 12 residues long. This CDR3 reads CASWRYQETQYF. For the CDR3, the DNA is TGTGCCAGTTGGAGGTACCAAGAGACCCAGTACTTC.

The J gene is TRBJ1-2, the V gene TRBV25-1, with TRBD1 identical over 9 bases. The CDR3 extends over 15 amino acids. Germline CDR1 MGHDK, CDR2 SYGVNS. J was trimmed by 2 bases and V by 4 bases; bases with no gene match: 5. CDR3 protein: CASSAQGTGNYGYTF. The CDR3 coding sequence is TGTGCCAGCAGTGCACAGGGGACAGGGAACTATGGCTACACCTTC.

The chain links TRBV11-3 to TRBJ1-3, with D tentatively TRBD1 (6 bases). The CDR3 is 16 residues long. Germline V gives CDR1 SGHNT, CDR2 YENEEA. Trimming took 5 bases from V and 4 from J, leaving 18 bases between them. The CDR3 region is CASSAAQGSRGNTIYF. The CDR3 DNA sequence: TGTGCCAGCAGCGCAGCGCAGGGGTCGAGAGGAAACACCATATATTTT.

In nucleotides, the CDR3 is TGTGCCAGCAGTCCTCCTAGCGGGAGGGTTGCCGGGGAGCTGTTTTTT. Translating it yields CASSPPSGRVAGELFF. V gene TRBV7-9 combines with J gene TRBJ2-2, with 12 positions matching TRBD2. Trimming cost V 6 bases and J 6 bases; bases outside gene matches: 8. The CDR3 runs to 16 residues. The V gene's germline CDR1 is SEHNR and CDR2 FQNEAQ (reference sequence).

The chain links TRBV7-3 to TRBJ2-1; TRBD2 is a possible D gene (5 bases). The CDR3 is 16 residues long. Germline CDR1 is SGHTA and CDR2 is FQGTGA. V shed 4 bases and J shed 0 bases, with 13 bases lying between them. The CDR3 coding sequence is TGTGCCAGCAGCTCCCATGACGCGGGCTCCTACAATGAGCAGTTCTTC. It translates to CASSSHDAGSYNEQFF.

V is TRBV5-6 and J is TRBJ1-2; 7 bases line up with TRBD1. Looked up from germline, CDR1 is SGHDT and CDR2 is YYEEEE. The CDR3 has 14 residues. V shed 3 bases and J 6 bases; nucleotides not matched to a gene: 8. The CDR3 spells CASSWGEGANGYTF. CDR3 nucleotide sequence: TGTGCCAGCAGCTGGGGTGAGGGGGCGAATGGCTACACCTTC.

The chain links TRBV5-1 to TRBJ2-5; D is uncertain. The CDR3 covers 12 residues. Germline V CDR1 and CDR2: SGHRS, YFSETQ. V was shortened by 0 bases and J by 7 bases, with 7 bases between the two germline ends. Here the CDR3 DNA reads TGCGCCAGCAGCTTGGGCAGAGGGACCCAGTACTTC. This translates into CASSLGRGTQYF.

The chain links TRBV12-5 to TRBJ1-2; D is uncertain. V was pared by 7 bases and J by 3 bases, with 15 bases between. The CDR3 spans 14 residues. CDR1 is LGHNT, CDR2 FRNRAP, per germline. This CDR3 is CASALRGWDYGYTF. In DNA, the CDR3 is TGTGCTAGTGCCCTAAGAGGGTGGGACTATGGCTACACCTTC.

The rearrangement uses TRBV5-1 and TRBJ1-2, with D possibly being TRBD1 (6 bases). V was pared by 0 bases and J by 7 bases, with 16 bases between. The germline CDR1 and CDR2 sequences are SGHRS and YFSETQ. The length of the CDR3 is 15 residues. The CDR3 coding sequence is TGCGCCAGCAGCTTGGTCCGGACAGTACTTCGTGGCTACACCTTC. It codes for CASSLVRTVLRGYTF. The full variable domain, its missing parts supplied by reference TRBV5-1 and TRBJ1-2, is KAGVTQTPRYLIKTRGQQVTLSCSPISGHRSVSWYQQTPGQGLQFLFEYFSETQRNKGNFPGRFSGRQFSNSRSEMNVSTLELGDSALYLCASSLVRTVLRGYTFGSGTRLTVV.

The chain links TRBV11-3 to TRBJ2-7; D is possibly TRBD2 (6 bases). V lost 5 bases and J 6 bases, leaving 20 bases between the germline ends. Germline assignment: CDR1 SGHNT and CDR2 YENEEA. The CDR3 sequence is 15 residues long. The CDR3 spells CASSPGSNTGGEQYF. The CDR3 DNA reads TGTGCCAGCAGCCCAGGATCTAATACCGGGGGCGAGCAGTACTTC.

Remarks on this clone: At the DNA level, this CDR3 is encoded by other sequences in the same sample as well. The V call is TRBV6-4, the J call TRBJ2-3; tentatively, D is TRBD1 (6 bases). The ends were cut back, 0 bases at V and 1 base at J, with 8 bases in the middle. Germline-derived CDR1 and CDR2 are MRHNA and SNTAGT. This CDR3 is 15 amino acids long. The DNA for the CDR3 is TGTGCCAGCAGTGACTCCAGGGGCGGCACAGATACGCAGTATTTT. Translating gives CASSDSRGGTDTQYF.

This sequence joins TRBV5-1 and TRBJ2-7; 7 nucleotides align to TRBD2. Germline trimming cut 2 bases from V and 0 bases from J; bases unmatched to any gene: 5. This CDR3 region has 15 residues. Per the germline V gene, CDR1 is SGHRS and CDR2 is YFSETQ. The CDR3 region has the DNA TGCGCCAGCAGCTTCATTCGCGGGAGCTCCTACGAGCAGTACTTC. It encodes CASSFIRGSSYEQYF.

The chain couples TRBV7-9 to TRBJ1-1; 9 bases align to TRBD1. This CDR3 comprises 18 residues. V trimming: 3 bases; J trimming: 2 bases; junction bases outside the gene matches: 13. CDR1 SEHNR and CDR2 FQNEAQ come from the germline V gene (reference sequence). The CDR3: CASSLAPLGQGVNTEAFF. The DNA of the CDR3 is TGTGCCAGCAGCTTGGCCCCACTGGGACAGGGTGTTAACACTGAAGCTTTCTTT.

This clone has only one observation. The chain employs TRBV18 and TRBJ2-3, with TRBD2 matching over 9 bases. Germline loops: CDR1 KGHSH, CDR2 LQKENI. Germline trimming cut 1 base from V and 5 bases from J; bases unmatched to any gene: 10. CDR3 length: 17 amino acids. CDR3 region: CASSPLGIAGVRDTQYF. CDR3 bases: TGTGCCAGCTCACCACTTGGTATAGCGGGAGTTCGAGATACGCAGTATTTT.

This clone has just one count. The genes are TRBV15 and TRBJ2-3, with D tentatively TRBD2 (7 bases). The germline CDR1 and CDR2 sequences are LNHNV and YYDKDF (reference sequence). Trimming stripped 1 base from V and 4 bases from J, with 12 bases between. The CDR3 runs to 15 residues. The CDR3 reads CATSRGRGGPDTQYF. CDR3 in DNA: TGTGCCACCAGCAGAGGAAGGGGGGGTCCAGATACGCAGTATTTT.